What follows are 13 T cell receptor beta chains derived from one specimen sequenced in a study of spatial heterogeneity in lung cancer. Study-level results: Counts of expanded alpha and beta TCRs within tumors tracked the tumor nonsynonymous mutation count.

TCRdb reprocessed the 5' RACE reads via MiXCR and lists one record per CDR3 protein. Of 5,000 to 6,500 distinct CDR3 sequences listed, 5.5% to 7% are singletons. The antigens these receptors bind are not known. As for time point: sample taken at primary tumor resection. Sequencing was performed on lung tumor tissue, taken at surgery. The receptors derive from a female donor with early-stage non-small cell lung cancer.

Turning to this clonotype: This beta chain is a stray sequence in a library constructed for alpha chains; its clone size is not meaningful. The rearrangement links TRBV14 to TRBJ2-1; tentative D call: TRBD2 (5 bases). Trimming removed 4 bases from V and 4 bases from J, with 17 bases in between. Germline CDR1 is SGHDN and CDR2 is FVKESK. This CDR3 has 16 residues. DNA of the CDR3: TGTGCCAGCAGCCCTACGAGGAGGCTGGAGTACAATGAGCAGTTCTTC. Translating gives CASSPTRRLEYNEQFF.

By share, this clonotype ranks as large. This beta chain slipped into a library made for alpha chains as a stray read, so its size is not meaningful. This chain links TRBV4-2 with TRBJ2-5; tentative D call: TRBD2 (6 bases). This CDR3 comprises 14 residues. V was clipped by 5 bases and J by 3 bases, with 13 bases between them. The germline CDR1 and CDR2 sequences are LGHNA and YNFKEQ. Here the CDR3 reads CASSYRGEEETQYF. As DNA, the CDR3 is TGTGCCAGCAGCTACCGAGGGGAGGAAGAGACCCAGTACTTC.

Many counts were recorded for this clonotype. This beta chain is an unintended read in a library built for alpha chains; its size means little. The chain recombines TRBV20-1 with TRBJ1-2, with D perhaps TRBD1 (6 bases). CDR3 length: 12 amino acids. Trimming removed 6 bases from V and 5 bases from J, with 13 bases in between. CDR1 and CDR2 (germline): DFQATT, SNEGSKA (reference sequence). The CDR3: CSAYRDTYGYTF. The CDR3 region has the DNA TGCAGTGCGTACAGGGATACTTATGGCTACACCTTC.

This clonotype came up a few times. A library made for alpha chains picked up this beta chain off target, so its size means little. V is TRBV12-3 or TRBV12-4 and J is TRBJ2-7; 7 positions agree with TRBD1. The CDR3 is 11 residues long. Unmatched junction bases numbered 0, after V lost 4 bases and J lost 6 bases. DNA of the CDR3: TGTGCCAGCAGTTCAGGGGGCGAGCAGTACTTC. Its translation is CASSSGGEQYF.

A note on this clonotype: For a library built for alpha chains, this beta chain is a stray read; little rests on its size. This rearrangement joins TRBV7-8 to TRBJ2-7, with 7 bases identical to TRBD1. Germline V lookup: CDR1 SGHVS, CDR2 FQNEAQ. This CDR3 comprises 15 residues. J lost 6 bases, V lost 1 base, and 9 bases had no gene match. The CDR3 region is CASSLDRTGPREQYF. The CDR3 DNA reads as TGTGCCAGCAGCTTAGATCGGACAGGCCCCCGCGAGCAGTACTTC.

This clonotype was observed a handful of times. This beta chain lies outside the target of a library built for alpha chains; its clone size means little. This rearrangement joins TRBV6-5 to TRBJ2-7; perhaps TRBD2 as D (5 bases). This CDR3 has 14 residues. V lost 0 bases and J 2 bases, leaving 8 bases between the germline ends. Germline-derived CDR1 and CDR2 are MNHEY and SVGAGI. This CDR3 is CASSYSEVAYEQYF. The CDR3 nucleotides are TGTGCCAGCAGTTACTCGGAGGTTGCCTACGAGCAGTACTTC.

There are many counts of this clonotype. For a library built for alpha chains, this beta chain is a stray read; little rests on its size. The chain couples TRBV10-3 to TRBJ1-1; maybe TRBD1 (6 bases). Germline loops: CDR1 ENHRY, CDR2 SYGVKD. CDR3 length: 15 residues. Deletions cut 3 bases from V and 0 bases from J, with 11 bases between. CDR3 nucleotides: TGTGCCATCAGTGACTTACAGGGAATGAACACTGAAGCTTTCTTT. It codes for CAISDLQGMNTEAFF.

At least ten counts were recorded for this clonotype. In a library made to pick up alpha chains, this beta chain is a stray read with a size that means little. The V and J genes are TRBV7-2 and TRBJ2-4; 11 bases line up with TRBD2. Germline trimming cut 2 bases from V and 0 bases from J; bases unmatched to any gene: 6. CDR1 and CDR2 (germline): SGHTA, FQGNSA. The CDR3 runs 18 residues. The CDR3 reads CASSLLGLADRAKNIQYF. The DNA for the CDR3 is TGTGCCAGCAGCTTACTGGGACTAGCGGACCGAGCCAAAAACATTCAGTACTTC. Looking up the rest from reference TRBV7-2 and TRBJ2-4 gives the full variable domain: GAGVSQSPSNKVTEKGKDVELRCDPISGHTALYWYRQSLGQGLEFLIYFQGNSAPDKSGLPSDRFSAERTGGSVSTLTIQRTQQEDSAVYLCASSLLGLADRAKNIQYFGAGTRLSVL.

This clonotype occurred many times. This beta chain lies outside the target of a library built for alpha chains; its clone size means little. The gene calls are TRBV6-6 and TRBJ2-2, with 9 positions matching TRBD2. The CDR3 spans 14 residues. V trimming: 6 bases; J trimming: 8 bases; junction bases outside the gene matches: 7. In germline, CDR1 is MNHNY, CDR2 SVGAGI (reference sequence). CDR3 protein: CASRRGGDGGELFF. The CDR3 DNA reads as TGTGCCAGCAGGCGGGGGGGTGATGGTGGGGAGCTGTTTTTT.

The sample holds many counts of this clonotype. Found in a library prepared for alpha chains, this beta chain is an off-target read, and its abundance has little meaning. The chain links TRBV11-2 to TRBJ2-1, with no clear D. CDR3 size: 9 residues. CDR1 and CDR2 from the germline V gene are SGHAT and FQNNGV. The ends were cut back, 7 bases at V and 6 bases at J, with 1 base in the middle. The CDR3, as DNA: TGTGCCAGCACCAATGAGCAGTTCTTC. Its protein product is CASTNEQFF. The full variable domain, completed using reference TRBV11-2 and TRBJ2-1, is EAGVAQSPRYKIIEKRQSVAFWCNPISGHATLYWYQQILGQGPKLLIQFQNNGVVDDSQLPKDRFSAERLKGVDSTLKIQPAKLEDSAVYLCASTNEQFFGPGTRLTVL.

The sample holds many counts of this clonotype. This beta chain is an unintended read in a library built for alpha chains; its size means little. This chain connects TRBV27 to TRBJ2-7; maybe TRBD2 (6 bases). V was clipped by 6 bases and J by 3 bases, with 12 bases between them. CDR1 and CDR2 from the germline V gene are MNHEY and SMNVEV (reference sequence). The CDR3 spans 13 residues. The CDR3 loop is CASRNSGGYEQYF. The CDR3 DNA reads TGTGCCAGCAGAAATAGCGGAGGCTACGAGCAGTACTTC.

In this sample, this clonotype turned up many times. This beta chain is an unintended read in a library built for alpha chains; its size means little. The J gene is TRBJ2-1, the V gene TRBV5-4, with 7 bases that match TRBD2. Per germline, CDR1 SGHNT and CDR2 YYREEE (reference sequence). After removal of 2 bases from V and 2 bases from J, the junction contained 4 bases not matched to a gene. The CDR3 consists of 15 residues. As DNA, the CDR3 is TGTGCCAGCAGCTTTGAGGGAGGGACCTACAATGAGCAGTTCTTC. Its translation: CASSFEGGTYNEQFF. Full variable domain (outside the CDR3, taken from reference TRBV5-4 and TRBJ2-1): ETGVTQSPTHLIKTRGQQVTLRCSSQSGHNTVSWYQQALGQGPQFIFQYYREEENGRGNFPPRFSGLQFPNYSSELNVNALELDDSALYLCASSFEGGTYNEQFFGPGTRLTVL.

In this sample, this clonotype turned up many times. This beta chain is off target for a library built for alpha chains, so its abundance means little. The CDR3 coding sequence is TGTGCCAGCAAACCGAACACCGGGGAGCTGTTTTTT. As protein: CASKPNTGELFF. The rearrangement links TRBV27 to TRBJ2-2; no definite D call. CDR3 length equals 12 residues. The germline gives CDR1 MNHEY, CDR2 SMNVEV (reference sequence). The ends were cut back, 7 bases at V and 0 bases at J, with 3 bases in the middle.